These 4 T cell receptor beta chains originate from one sample sequenced in a study of T cell responses to AZD1222 COVID-19 vaccine. The assay was immunoSEQ multiplex PCR, and TCRdb's table has in-frame clones only and misses some. Of more than 110,000 clones in the sample, just under 95% were seen once. The source material was peripheral blood, sampled on day 0 of AZD1222 vaccination. The receptor source for this set is an adult in good health.

The chain is built from TRBV18 and TRBJ2-1; TRBD2 agrees at 13 bases. The CDR3 consists of 16 residues. CDR1 is KGHSH and CDR2 is LQKENI in the germline V gene. The junction had 4 bases not matched to a gene; V was cut back by 4 bases and J by 4 bases. The CDR3 DNA is TGTGCCAGCTCACTCGGGACTAGCGGGACTTACAATGAGCAGTTCTTC. Amino acids: CASSLGTSGTYNEQFF.

The chain links TRBV29-1 to TRBJ2-3; D is undetermined. CDR3 length: 14 residues. Germline CDR1 SQVTM, CDR2 ANQGSEA. Trimming shortened V by 6 bases and J by 2 bases, and 15 bases separated the two germline ends. DNA of the CDR3: TGCAGCGTCGCCGACGCGGCCGTCACAGATACGCAGTATTTT. Protein sequence: CSVADAAVTDTQYF.

The chain combines TRBV5-1 with TRBJ2-7; D is tentatively TRBD1 or TRBD2 (5 bases each). Germline V gene lookup returns CDR1 SGHRS and CDR2 YFSETQ. The CDR3 is 14 residues long. Trimming removed 1 base from V and 2 bases from J, with 10 bases in between. The CDR3 nucleotides are TGCGCCAGCAGCTTGCGAGGGGAGACCTACGAGCAGTACTTC. It translates to CASSLRGETYEQYF.

The V gene is TRBV4-2, the J gene TRBJ2-3; the match to TRBD2 covers 9 bases. The CDR3 spans 17 residues. Germline V gene data show CDR1 as LGHNA and CDR2 as YNFKEQ. V trimming: 1 base; J trimming: 2 bases; junction bases outside the gene matches: 7. This CDR3 reads CASSQVWASGNTDTQYF. In DNA, the CDR3 is TGTGCCAGCAGCCAAGTGTGGGCTAGCGGGAACACAGATACGCAGTATTTT.